This TCR beta chain was retrieved from a study of prognosis after radiotherapy for stage I lung cancer. Study-level background: Newly diagnosed primary stage I lung tumors occurred in fourteen patients, and oligometastatic NSCLC after surgical resection of the primary tumor occurred in a few. The 13 male and about six female patients were aged about 50 to 84, median about 70 years.

Peripheral venous blood was drawn in roughly 6.5-milliliter volumes, with a draw taken at each of two separate time points. Germline loops: CDR1 DFQATT, CDR2 SNEGSKA (reference sequence). The CDR3 is made up of 13 amino acids. Losses at the gene ends were 5 bases for V and 12 bases for J; bases not matched to a gene: 11. The authors amplified TCR beta CDR3 from genomic DNA using two-round multiplex PCR. Gene-specific TRBV and TRBJ primers were used in PCR round one. One entry per CDR3 protein, called by TCRdb with MiXCR from the multiplex PCR reads. In the table there are 15,000 or so distinct CDR3 sequences, 30% to 40% of which are singletons. This clonotype occurred many times.

The chain combines TRBV20-1 with TRBJ1-5; TRBD1 matches 9 bases. The specimen was PBMCs, collected before or after stereotactic body radiation therapy (not recorded which). The clonotype originates from a donor of 50 years or more with non-small cell lung cancer. The CDR3 spells CSALGQGVPLQHF. CDR3 coding DNA: TGCAGTGCTTTGGGACAGGGCGTCCCCCTCCAGCATTTT.